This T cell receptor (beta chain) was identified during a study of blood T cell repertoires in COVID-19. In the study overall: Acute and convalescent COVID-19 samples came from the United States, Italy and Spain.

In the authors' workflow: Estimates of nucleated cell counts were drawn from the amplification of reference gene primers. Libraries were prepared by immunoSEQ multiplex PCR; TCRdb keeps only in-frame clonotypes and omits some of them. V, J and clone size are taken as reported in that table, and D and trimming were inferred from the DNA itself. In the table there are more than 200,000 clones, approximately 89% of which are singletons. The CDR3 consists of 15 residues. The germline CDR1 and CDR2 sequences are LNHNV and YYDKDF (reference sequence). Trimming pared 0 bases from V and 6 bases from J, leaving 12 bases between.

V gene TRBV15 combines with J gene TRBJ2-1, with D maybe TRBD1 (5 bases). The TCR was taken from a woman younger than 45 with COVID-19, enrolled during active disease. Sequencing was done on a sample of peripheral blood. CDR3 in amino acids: CATSRDRQGGNEQFF. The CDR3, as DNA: TGTGCCACCAGCAGAGATCGGCAGGGCGGCAATGAGCAGTTCTTC.